The 21 T cell receptor beta chains below all came from one sample that was sequenced in a study of blood T cell repertoires in COVID-19. Here immunoSEQ multiplex PCR was the method, and the copy in TCRdb shows in-frame clones only, minus some. The repertoire holds roughly 250,000 clones, with less than 90% as singletons. Sample: peripheral blood. These receptors all come from a woman in her 30s with COVID-19, enrolled during active disease.

This clone was recorded many times. The chain uses TRBV28 and TRBJ1-1, with TRBD1 as a possible D gene (6 bases). The CDR3 extends over 14 amino acids. Germline CDR1 MDHEN, CDR2 SYDVKM. Trimming removed 7 bases at V and 0 bases at J, with 12 bases between. This chain's CDR3 is CASKKGGMNTEAFF. CDR3 in DNA: TGTGCCAGCAAGAAGGGGGGGATGAACACTGAAGCTTTCTTT.

The chain combines TRBV7-9 with TRBJ2-7, with D maybe TRBD1 (7 bases). Germline V gene data show CDR1 as SEHNR and CDR2 as FQNEAQ (reference sequence). Trimming took 5 bases from V and 6 from J, leaving 14 bases between them. The CDR3 is 13 residues long. The CDR3: CASSPPGGSEQYF. The CDR3 bases are TGTGCCAGCAGCCCTCCAGGGGGGAGCGAGCAGTACTTC.

The chain has TRBV6-5 and TRBJ1-1, with D unclear. Germline CDR1 reads MNHEY; CDR2 reads SVGAGI. V lost 5 bases, J lost 0 bases, and 10 bases lay in between. The CDR3 extends over 14 amino acids. The CDR3 loop reads CASSIDTMNTEAFF. The CDR3 nucleotides are TGTGCCAGCAGTATCGACACGATGAACACTGAAGCTTTCTTT.

This clone was counted a single time. This chain links TRBV5-1 with TRBJ1-4; 7 bases are a match to TRBD1. Germline values: CDR1 SGHRS, CDR2 YFSETQ. CDR3 length: 14 residues. The V and J ends lost 4 bases and 8 bases, in that order; junction bases with no gene match: 8. CDR3 residues: CASSMTGYEEKLFF. CDR3 nucleotide sequence: TGCGCCAGCAGCATGACAGGGTATGAGGAAAAACTGTTTTTT.

V is TRBV11-2 and J is TRBJ2-2; D gene uncertain. Germline CDR1 is SGHAT and CDR2 is FQNNGV. V lost 5 bases and J lost 4, with 14 bases in between. This CDR3 is built from 15 residues. The CDR3 DNA follows: TGTGCCAGCAGCCCCAACTTATCCCCCACCGGGGAGCTGTTTTTT. It translates to CASSPNLSPTGELFF.

The V and J genes are TRBV11-2 and TRBJ2-7; D perhaps matches TRBD1 (6 bases). The germline V and J ends were trimmed by 2 bases and 2 bases, with 16 bases remaining between them. The CDR3 is 16 amino acids. CDR1 is SGHAT and CDR2 is FQNNGV in the germline V gene. This CDR3 is CASSLLYKGHTYEQYF. The CDR3 DNA sequence: TGTGCCAGCAGCTTATTGTATAAGGGACATACCTACGAGCAGTACTTC.

This clone appeared a single time. V is TRBV3-1 (or the pseudogene TRBV3-2) and J is TRBJ2-7, with D possibly matching TRBD2 (5 bases). The CDR3 is 12 residues long. Germline V lookup: CDR1 LGHDT, CDR2 YNNKEL (reference sequence). Trimming took off 4 bases at V and 9 bases at J, with 13 bases between the two ends. The CDR3 DNA reads as TGTGCCAGCAGCCTTCAGGACTCCGTGCAGTACTTC. Protein: CASSLQDSVQYF.

The CDR3 bases are TGTGCCAGCAGCTCCGGGGGGACCACGAAAGAGACCCAGTACTTC. It codes for CASSSGGTTKETQYF. The rearrangement joins TRBV11-2 to TRBJ2-5, with 7 bases matching TRBD2. The germline V gene encodes CDR1 SGHAT and CDR2 FQNNGV. Trimming at V came to 4 bases and at J to 3 bases, leaving 8 bases not matched to a gene. The CDR3 contains 15 residues.

The rearrangement joins TRBV5-5 to TRBJ2-7; D not certain. In germline, CDR1 is SGHKS, CDR2 YYEKEE (reference sequence). The CDR3 loop spans 13 amino acids. V lost 6 bases and J lost 2, with 12 bases in between. The DNA of the CDR3 is TGTGCCAGCACCTTCGGAACTACCTACGAGCAGTACTTC. Amino acid sequence: CASTFGTTYEQYF.

This CDR3 reads CSASRDRGQETQYF. For the CDR3, the DNA is TGCAGTGCTAGTCGGGACAGGGGCCAAGAGACCCAGTACTTC. The J gene is TRBJ2-5, the V gene TRBV20-1; TRBD1 matches 10 bases. Germline values: CDR1 DFQATT, CDR2 SNEGSKA (reference sequence). With 3 bases clipped from V and 1 base from J, the junction kept 2 bases outside the gene matches. This CDR3 comprises 14 residues.

The DNA of the CDR3 is TGTGCCAGCTCACCCAGGGGGCGATACTACGAGCAGTACTTC. Its protein is CASSPRGRYYEQYF. The rearrangement uses TRBV18 and TRBJ2-7; 8 bases line up with TRBD1. The germline gives CDR1 KGHSH, CDR2 LQKENI. The ends lost 3 bases at V and 3 bases at J; junction bases unmatched: 4. The CDR3 has 14 amino acids.

V gene TRBV21-1 combines with J gene TRBJ2-7; TRBD1, the D gene given by the table, was not confirmed from the DNA. TRBV21-1 constitutes a pseudogene. There are 13 residues in the CDR3. CDR3 DNA: TGTGCCAGCAGCAAAGTGTGGCAGGACGAGCAGTACTTC. Translated: CASSKVWQDEQYF.

The genes are TRBV5-4 and TRBJ2-7, with TRBD2 matching over 10 bases. Trimming cost V 5 bases and J 5 bases; bases outside gene matches: 7. This CDR3 is built from 14 residues. Germline assignment: CDR1 SGHNT and CDR2 YYREEE (reference sequence). The CDR3: CASRDSGGPNEQYF. In nucleotides, the CDR3 is TGTGCCAGCAGAGATAGCGGGGGGCCGAACGAGCAGTACTTC. Filled out from reference TRBV5-4 and TRBJ2-7, the complete variable domain reads ETGVTQSPTHLIKTRGQQVTLRCSSQSGHNTVSWYQQALGQGPQFIFQYYREEENGRGNFPPRFSGLQFPNYSSELNVNALELDDSALYLCASRDSGGPNEQYFGPGTRLTVT.

This chain links TRBV2 with TRBJ2-7; 8 bases fit TRBD2. Germline V gene lookup returns CDR1 SNHLY and CDR2 FYNNEI. The junction had 5 bases not matched to a gene; V was cut back by 4 bases and J by 0 bases. The CDR3 extends over 15 amino acids. CDR3 sequence reads: CASSAGGESSYEQYF. CDR3 DNA: TGTGCCAGCAGTGCGGGGGGGGAATCCTCCTACGAGCAGTACTTC.

The chain has TRBV18 and TRBJ2-6; the D gene is possibly TRBD1 (5 bases). Germline CDR1 KGHSH, CDR2 LQKENI. Between the trimmed V and J ends, which lost 6 bases and 0 bases, there was a span of 12 bases. This CDR3 is built from 16 residues. CDR3 coding DNA: TGTGCCAGCTCCAAGAACCAGGGCTCTGGGGCCAACGTCCTGACTTTC. It is translated as CASSKNQGSGANVLTF.

The chain has TRBV6-1 and TRBJ2-1; maybe TRBD2 (7 bases). Trimming took off 0 bases at V and 3 bases at J, with 12 bases between the two ends. The CDR3 contains 16 residues. CDR1 is MNHNS, CDR2 SASEGT, per germline. As DNA, the CDR3 is TGTGCCAGCAGTGAAGCGGGGGGGACATACTACAATGAGCAGTTCTTC. It encodes CASSEAGGTYYNEQFF.

The rearrangement joins TRBV3-1 (or the pseudogene TRBV3-2) to TRBJ1-1, with D perhaps matching TRBD1 (6 bases). The CDR3 sequence is 15 residues long. The germline V and J ends were trimmed by 1 base and 0 bases, with 9 bases remaining between them. Germline assignment: CDR1 LGHDT and CDR2 YNNKEL (reference sequence). The CDR3 loop reads CASSQGQGLNTEAFF. DNA for the CDR3: TGTGCCAGCAGCCAAGGGCAGGGGTTGAACACTGAAGCTTTCTTT.

V gene TRBV6-5 combines with J gene TRBJ2-7; D not certain. The CDR3 totals 15 residues. V lost 0 bases and J 3 bases, leaving 12 bases between the germline ends. The germline V gene has CDR1 MNHEY and CDR2 SVGAGI. The CDR3 region is CASSYSSPFSYEQYF. In DNA, the CDR3 is TGTGCCAGCAGTTACTCTTCCCCATTCAGCTACGAGCAGTACTTC.

V and J are TRBV12-3 or TRBV12-4 and TRBJ2-5, with 7 bases that match TRBD1. The CDR3 is 11 residues long. With V trimmed by 7 bases and J by 8 bases, 4 bases remained unmatched. CDR3 DNA sequence: TGTGCCAGCAAGAGGGGGCCCACCCAGTACTTC. As protein: CASKRGPTQYF.

This rearrangement joins TRBV27 to TRBJ1-5; D remains unclear. This CDR3 is built from 13 residues. Looked up from germline, CDR1 is MNHEY and CDR2 is SMNVEV (reference sequence). V dropped 2 bases and J dropped 4 bases, with 6 bases sitting between them. CDR3 protein: CASSLGLNQPQHF. CDR3 DNA sequence: TGTGCCAGCAGTTTAGGCCTGAATCAGCCCCAGCATTTT.

The chain couples TRBV9 to TRBJ1-1; D unresolved. The germline gives CDR1 SGDLS, CDR2 YYNGEE. CDR3 length: 11 residues. The V end was cut by 0 bases, the J end by 7 bases, with 4 bases between. The DNA of the CDR3 is TGTGCCAGCAGCGTAGTAGATGAAGCTTTCTTT. Translating it yields CASSVVDEAFF.